The next 4 T cell receptor beta chains were all read from a single sample in a study of blood T cell repertoires in COVID-19. Repertoires were generated with immunoSEQ multiplex PCR, while TCRdb's copy carries only in-frame clones and drops some. The sample comprises around 300,000 clones, around 90% of which are singletons, and about 1% rests with the top ten. Sequenced material: PBMCs or T cells enriched from blood (not recorded which). Receptors originate from a woman younger than 45 who had recovered from COVID-19.

This clone occurred a few times. The CDR3 here is CASAGTSHNEQFF. DNA of the CDR3: TGTGCCAGCGCCGGGACTAGCCACAATGAGCAGTTCTTC. The chain combines TRBV6-5 with TRBJ2-1; 9 bases map to TRBD2. J lost 5 bases, V lost 8 bases, and 4 bases had no gene match. This CDR3 has 13 residues. Germline V gene sequence: CDR1 MNHEY, CDR2 SVGAGI.

The gene calls are TRBV9 and TRBJ2-5; 7 nucleotides align to TRBD1. CDR1 SGDLS and CDR2 YYNGEE come from the germline V gene. The CDR3 totals 18 residues. The J segment lost 2 bases and the V segment lost 0 bases, leaving 13 bases of the junction unmatched. The CDR3 DNA sequence: TGTGCCAGCAGCGTAGGGGCCGGGTACAGGGGCCTTCAAGAGACCCAGTACTTC. Translating it yields CASSVGAGYRGLQETQYF.

The chain recombines TRBV2 with TRBJ1-4; 8 nucleotides align to TRBD1. The CDR3 extends over 14 amino acids. The V gene end was trimmed by 6 bases and the J gene end by 5 bases; junction bases not matched to a gene: 5. Germline lookup yields CDR1 SNHLY and CDR2 FYNNEI. In DNA form, the CDR3 reads TGTGCCAGCAGAGGACAGGGTCTAAATGAAAAACTGTTTTTT. Its protein product is CASRGQGLNEKLFF.

As concerns this clone: A read error may produce the germline difference seen at one junction end. The rearrangement links TRBV7-7 to TRBJ2-1; the D gene is possibly TRBD2 (6 bases). Looked up from germline, CDR1 is SSHAT and CDR2 is FNYEAQ (reference sequence). The CDR3 sequence is 15 residues long. The CDR3 nucleotides are TGTGCTAGCAGCCCCTTTCGGGGGTATTACAATGAGCAGTTCTTC. Amino acid sequence: CASSPFRGYYNEQFF.